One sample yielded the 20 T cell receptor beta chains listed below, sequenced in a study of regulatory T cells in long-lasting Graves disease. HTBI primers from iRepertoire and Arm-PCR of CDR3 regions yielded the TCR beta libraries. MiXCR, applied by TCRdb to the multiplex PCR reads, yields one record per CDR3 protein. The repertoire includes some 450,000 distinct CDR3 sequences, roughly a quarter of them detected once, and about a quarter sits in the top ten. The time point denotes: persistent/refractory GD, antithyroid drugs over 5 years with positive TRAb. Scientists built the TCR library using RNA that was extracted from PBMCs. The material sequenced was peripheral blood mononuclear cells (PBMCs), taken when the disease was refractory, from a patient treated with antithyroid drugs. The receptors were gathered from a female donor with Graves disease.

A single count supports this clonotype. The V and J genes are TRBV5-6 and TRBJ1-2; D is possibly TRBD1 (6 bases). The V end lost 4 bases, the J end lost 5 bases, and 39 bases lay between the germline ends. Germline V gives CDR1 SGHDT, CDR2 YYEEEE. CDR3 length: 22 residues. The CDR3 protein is CASSETGYNNHALQSNPYGYTF. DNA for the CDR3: TGTGCCAGCAGCGAGACAGGTTACAACAACCACGCACTCCAGAGCAATCCGTATGGCTACACCTTC.

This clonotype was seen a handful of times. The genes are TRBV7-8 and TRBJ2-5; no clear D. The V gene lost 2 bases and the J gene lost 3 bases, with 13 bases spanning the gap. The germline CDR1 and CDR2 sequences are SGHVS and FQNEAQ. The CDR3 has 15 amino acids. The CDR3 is CASSLFARPKETQYF. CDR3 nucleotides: TGTGCCAGCAGCTTATTCGCGCGACCAAAAGAGACCCAGTACTTC.

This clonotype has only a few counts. CDR3 sequence: CASSEGQQGNSPLHF. For the CDR3, the DNA is TGTGCCAGCAGCGAAGGTCAACAGGGGAATTCACCCCTCCACTTT. The chain is built from TRBV9 and TRBJ1-6, with TRBD1 matching 7 bases. J was trimmed by 7 bases and V by 3 bases; bases with no gene match: 7. The length of the CDR3 is 15 residues. Germline V CDR1 and CDR2: SGDLS, YYNGEE.

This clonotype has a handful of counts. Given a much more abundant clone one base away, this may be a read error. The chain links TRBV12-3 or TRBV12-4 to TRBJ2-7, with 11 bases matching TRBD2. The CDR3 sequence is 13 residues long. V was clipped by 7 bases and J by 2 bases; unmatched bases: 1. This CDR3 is CASKLAGAYEQYF. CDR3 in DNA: TGTGCCAGCAAACTAGCGGGAGCCTACGAGCAGTACTTC.

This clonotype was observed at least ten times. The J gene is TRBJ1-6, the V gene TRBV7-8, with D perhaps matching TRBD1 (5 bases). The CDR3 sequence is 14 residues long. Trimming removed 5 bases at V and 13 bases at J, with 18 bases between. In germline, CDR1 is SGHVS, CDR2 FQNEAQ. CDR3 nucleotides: TGTGCCAGCAGCCCTGGGACGGCAGCTAATCCCCTCCACTTT. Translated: CASSPGTAANPLHF.

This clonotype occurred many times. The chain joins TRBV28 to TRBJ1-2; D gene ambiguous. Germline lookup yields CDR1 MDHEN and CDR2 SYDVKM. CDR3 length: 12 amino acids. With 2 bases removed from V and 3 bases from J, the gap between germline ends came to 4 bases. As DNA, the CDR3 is TGTGCCAGCAGTTTAGACGACTATGGCTACACCTTC. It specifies CASSLDDYGYTF.

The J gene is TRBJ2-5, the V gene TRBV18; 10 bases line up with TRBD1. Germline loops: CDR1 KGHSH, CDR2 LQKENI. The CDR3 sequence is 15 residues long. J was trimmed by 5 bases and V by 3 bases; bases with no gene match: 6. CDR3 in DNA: TGTGCCAGCTCACCGCCGGGACAGGGGTGGGAGACCCAGTACTTC. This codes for CASSPPGQGWETQYF. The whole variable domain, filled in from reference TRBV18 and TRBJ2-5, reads NAGVMQNPRHLVRRRGQEARLRCSPMKGHSHVYWYRQLPEEGLKFMVYLQKENIIDESGMPKERFSAEFPKEGPSILRIQQVVRGDSAAYFCASSPPGQGWETQYFGPGTRLLVL.

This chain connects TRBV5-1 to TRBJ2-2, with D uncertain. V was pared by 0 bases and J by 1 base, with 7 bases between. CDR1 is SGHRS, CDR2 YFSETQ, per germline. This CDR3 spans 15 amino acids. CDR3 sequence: CASSLGSGNTGELFF. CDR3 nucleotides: TGCGCCAGCAGCTTGGGATCAGGGAACACCGGGGAGCTGTTTTTT.

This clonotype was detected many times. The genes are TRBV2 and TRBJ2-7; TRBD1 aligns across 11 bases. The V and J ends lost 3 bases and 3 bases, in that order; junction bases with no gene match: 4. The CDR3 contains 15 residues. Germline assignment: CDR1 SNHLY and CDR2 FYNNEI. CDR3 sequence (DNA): TGTGCCAGCAGTGAGGGACAGGGGGTAGGCTACGAGCAGTACTTC. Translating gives CASSEGQGVGYEQYF. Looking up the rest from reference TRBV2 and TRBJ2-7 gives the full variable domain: EPEVTQTPSHQVTQMGQEVILRCVPISNHLYFYWYRQILGQKVEFLVSFYNNEISEKSEIFDDQFSVERPDGSNFTLKIRSTKLEDSAMYFCASSEGQGVGYEQYFGPGTRLTVT.

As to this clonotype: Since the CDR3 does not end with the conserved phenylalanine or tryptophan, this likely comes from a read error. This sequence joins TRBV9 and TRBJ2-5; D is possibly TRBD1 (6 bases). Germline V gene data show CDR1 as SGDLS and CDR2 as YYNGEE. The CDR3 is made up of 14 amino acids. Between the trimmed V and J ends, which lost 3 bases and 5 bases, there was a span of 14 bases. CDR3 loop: CASSARGGRETQYY. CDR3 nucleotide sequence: TGTGCCAGCAGCGCCCGTGGGGGCCGCGAGACCCAGTACTAC.

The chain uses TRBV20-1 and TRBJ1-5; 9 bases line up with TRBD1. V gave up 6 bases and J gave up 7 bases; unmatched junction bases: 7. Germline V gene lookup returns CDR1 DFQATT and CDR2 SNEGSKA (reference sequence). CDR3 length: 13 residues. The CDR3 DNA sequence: TGCAGTGCACGGACAGGGGTTGGGCAGCCCCAGCATTTT. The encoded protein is CSARTGVGQPQHF.

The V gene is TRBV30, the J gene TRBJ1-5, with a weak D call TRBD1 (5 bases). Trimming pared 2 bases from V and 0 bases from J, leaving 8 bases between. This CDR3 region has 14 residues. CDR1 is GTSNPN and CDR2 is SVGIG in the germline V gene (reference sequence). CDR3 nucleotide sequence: TGTGCCTGGAGTCGGGACGGTAGCAATCAGCCCCAGCATTTT. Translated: CAWSRDGSNQPQHF.

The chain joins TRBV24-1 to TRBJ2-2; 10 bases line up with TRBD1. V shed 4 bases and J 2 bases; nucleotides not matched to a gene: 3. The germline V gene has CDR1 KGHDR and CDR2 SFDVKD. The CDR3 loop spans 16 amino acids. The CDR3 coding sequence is TGTGCCACCAGTGACTGGGACAGGGGAAACACCGGGGAGCTGTTTTTT. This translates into CATSDWDRGNTGELFF.

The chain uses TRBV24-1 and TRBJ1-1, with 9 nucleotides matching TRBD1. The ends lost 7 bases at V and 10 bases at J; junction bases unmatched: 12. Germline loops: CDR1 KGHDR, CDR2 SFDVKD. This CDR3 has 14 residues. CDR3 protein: CATSGTGIAFGAFF. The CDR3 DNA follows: TGTGCCACCAGCGGGACAGGGATCGCCTTCGGAGCTTTCTTT.

The CDR3 nucleotides are TGTGCCAGCACCTCCTCGGGGGCGGGCACCGGGGAGCTGTTTTTT. Encoded protein: CASTSSGAGTGELFF. The chain recombines TRBV6-1 with TRBJ2-2; D could derive from TRBD1 or TRBD2 (6 bases each). The CDR3 covers 15 residues. V lost 7 bases and J 4 bases, leaving 16 bases between the germline ends. CDR1 is MNHNS, CDR2 SASEGT, per germline.

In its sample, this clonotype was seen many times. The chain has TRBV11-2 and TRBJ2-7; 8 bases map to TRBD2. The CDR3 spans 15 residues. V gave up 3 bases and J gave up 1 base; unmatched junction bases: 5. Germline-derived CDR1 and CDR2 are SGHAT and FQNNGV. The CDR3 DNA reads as TGTGCCAGCAGCTTCCAAGCGGGGGTGTCCTACGAGCAGTACTTC. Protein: CASSFQAGVSYEQYF.

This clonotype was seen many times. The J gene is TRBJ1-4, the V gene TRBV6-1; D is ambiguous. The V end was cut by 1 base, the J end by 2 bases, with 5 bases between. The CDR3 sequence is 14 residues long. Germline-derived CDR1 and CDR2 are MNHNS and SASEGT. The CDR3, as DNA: TGTGCCAGCAGTGAAGGGAACACTAATGAAAAACTGTTTTTT. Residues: CASSEGNTNEKLFF.

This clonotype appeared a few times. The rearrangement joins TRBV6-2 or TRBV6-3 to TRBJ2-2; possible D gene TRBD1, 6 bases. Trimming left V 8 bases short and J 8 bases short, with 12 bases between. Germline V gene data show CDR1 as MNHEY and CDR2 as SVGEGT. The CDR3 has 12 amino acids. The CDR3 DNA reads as TGTGCCAGCCTCCAGGGGATGGGGGAGCTGTTTTTT. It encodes CASLQGMGELFF.

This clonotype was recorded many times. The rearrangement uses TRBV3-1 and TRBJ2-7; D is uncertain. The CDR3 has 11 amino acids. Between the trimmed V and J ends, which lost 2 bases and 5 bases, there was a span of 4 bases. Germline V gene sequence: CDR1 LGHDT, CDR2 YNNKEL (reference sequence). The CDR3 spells CASSQTHEQYF. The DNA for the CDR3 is TGTGCCAGCAGCCAAACGCACGAGCAGTACTTC.

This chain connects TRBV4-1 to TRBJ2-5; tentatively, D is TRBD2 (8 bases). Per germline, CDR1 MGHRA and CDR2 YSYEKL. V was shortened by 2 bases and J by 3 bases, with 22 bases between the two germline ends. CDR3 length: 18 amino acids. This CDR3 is CASSQRNPFSGTEETQYF. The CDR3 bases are TGCGCCAGCAGCCAAAGAAATCCTTTTAGCGGGACAGAAGAGACCCAGTACTTC.